These 20 T cell receptor beta chains were all obtained from the same sample, sequenced in a study of cytomegalovirus exposure and HLA in healthy donors. The PCR made use of 60 Vbeta and 13 Jbeta primers. Some clones are missing from TCRdb's copy, which holds only in-frame ones; the method was immunoSEQ multiplex PCR. In the table there are about 150,000 clones, less than 85% of which are singletons. The sample consisted of PBMCs. The receptors were sampled from a woman between 45 and 65 years old in good health and CMV-seropositive.

The rearrangement links TRBV10-1 to TRBJ2-1, with D perhaps matching TRBD1 (5 bases). Germline V gene lookup returns CDR1 WNHNN and CDR2 SYGVQD (reference sequence). V lost 2 bases and J lost 6, with 8 bases in between. CDR3 length: 13 residues. CDR3 DNA sequence: TGCGCCAGCAGTGAGGGGGCAGTCAATGAGCAGTTCTTC. As protein: CASSEGAVNEQFF.

CDR3 residues: CASSGLKGASTVGGYTF. The CDR3 bases are TGTGCCAGCAGCGGATTAAAGGGGGCGTCTACGGTGGGTGGCTACACCTTC. The chain links TRBV9 to TRBJ1-2, with TRBD1 matching 7 bases. After removal of 3 bases from V and 7 bases from J, the junction contained 18 bases not matched to a gene. The CDR3 has 17 residues. The germline V gene encodes CDR1 SGDLS and CDR2 YYNGEE.

V usage is TRBV6-5 and J usage is TRBJ2-7; the D is unclear. V was cut by 6 bases and J by 1 base, with 4 bases left in between. Germline V gene sequence: CDR1 MNHEY, CDR2 SVGAGI. The CDR3 length is 11 residues. The CDR3 spells CASRTSYEQYF. The CDR3 DNA follows: TGTGCCAGCAGGACATCCTACGAGCAGTACTTC.

The gene calls are TRBV29-1 and TRBJ1-2, with 8 bases lining up with TRBD1. CDR3 size: 15 residues. Germline values: CDR1 SQVTM, CDR2 ANQGSEA. Germline trimming cut 5 bases from V and 0 bases from J; bases unmatched to any gene: 8. The CDR3 loop reads CSVKTTGGANYGYTF. DNA of the CDR3: TGCAGCGTTAAAACAACAGGGGGAGCTAACTATGGCTACACCTTC. The full variable domain, in which reference TRBV29-1 and TRBJ1-2 provide the parts outside the CDR3, is SAVISQKPSRDICQRGTSLTIQCQVDSQVTMMFWYRQQPGQSLTLIATANQGSEATYESGFVIDKFPISRPNLTFSTLTVSNMSPEDSSIYLCSVKTTGGANYGYTFGSGTRLTVV.

The gene calls are TRBV30 and TRBJ2-5, with D perhaps TRBD2 (7 bases). Germline V gene sequence: CDR1 GTSNPN, CDR2 SVGIG (reference sequence). Trimming left V 1 base short and J 4 bases short, with 16 bases between. The CDR3 consists of 15 residues. The CDR3 protein is CAWSGLRGRGETQYF. In DNA form, the CDR3 reads TGTGCCTGGAGTGGACTGCGGGGGCGGGGAGAGACCCAGTACTTC.

The V and J genes are TRBV5-1 and TRBJ2-6; 10 nucleotides agree with TRBD1. This CDR3 has 20 amino acids. Germline CDR1 and CDR2: SGHRS and YFSETQ. The junction had 9 bases not matched to a gene; V was cut back by 0 bases and J by 0 bases. The CDR3, as DNA: TGCGCCAGCAGCTTGGGGTGGGACAGGGGCCAGACCTCTGGGGCCAACGTCCTGACTTTC. Protein product: CASSLGWDRGQTSGANVLTF.

The chain is built from TRBV19 and TRBJ2-2; TRBD2 aligns across 7 bases. Germline V lookup: CDR1 LNHDA, CDR2 SQIVND (reference sequence). V trimming: 2 bases; J trimming: 3 bases; junction bases outside the gene matches: 3. The CDR3 consists of 15 residues. The CDR3 sequence is CASSIWGGDTGELFF. CDR3 in DNA: TGTGCCAGTAGTATATGGGGGGGTGACACCGGGGAGCTGTTTTTT. The complete variable domain, with remaining parts taken from reference TRBV19 and TRBJ2-2, reads DGGITQSPKYLFRKEGQNVTLSCEQNLNHDAMYWYRQDPGQGLRLIYYSQIVNDFQKGDIAEGYSVSREKKESFPLTVTSAQKNPTAFYLCASSIWGGDTGELFFGEGSRLTVL.

J is TRBJ2-6 and V is TRBV11-2, with TRBD1 identical over 7 bases. The V segment lost 4 bases and the J segment 0 bases; nucleotides outside the gene matches: 9. The CDR3 loop spans 18 amino acids. From germline, CDR1 is SGHAT and CDR2 FQNNGV. The CDR3: CASSSLQGFSSGANVLTF. The CDR3 bases are TGTGCCAGCAGCTCTCTACAGGGGTTCAGCTCTGGGGCCAACGTCCTGACTTTC.

Written as DNA, the CDR3 is TGTGCCAGCTGGACGGACTCGAACACCGGGGAGCTGTTTTTT. Its protein product is CASWTDSNTGELFF. The rearrangement joins TRBV11-2 to TRBJ2-2, with D perhaps matching TRBD2 (5 bases). The CDR3 sequence is 14 residues long. Looked up from germline, CDR1 is SGHAT and CDR2 is FQNNGV. V was clipped by 8 bases and J by 0 bases, with 10 bases between them.

The V and J genes are TRBV19 and TRBJ1-2; tentatively, D is TRBD1 (5 bases). The CDR3 runs 13 residues. Per the germline V gene, CDR1 is LNHDA and CDR2 is SQIVND (reference sequence). V shed 3 bases and J shed 4 bases, with 9 bases lying between them. This CDR3 is CASSIWGSYGYTF. The DNA for the CDR3 is TGTGCCAGTAGTATCTGGGGCTCCTATGGCTACACCTTC.

This chain uses TRBV28 with TRBJ2-1; tentative D call: TRBD1 (6 bases). The CDR3 sequence is 11 residues long. Trimming left V 2 bases short and J 10 bases short, with 6 bases between. Germline assignment: CDR1 MDHEN and CDR2 SYDVKM. The CDR3 loop is CASSLRGEQFF. The CDR3, as DNA: TGTGCCAGCAGTTTAAGGGGGGAGCAGTTCTTC.

This chain joins TRBV19 and TRBJ1-1; D may be TRBD1 (5 bases). Trimming shortened V by 7 bases and J by 4 bases, and 7 bases separated the two germline ends. The CDR3 consists of 11 residues. CDR1 is LNHDA, CDR2 SQIVND, per germline (reference sequence). The CDR3 bases are TGTGCCAGTAAAAGGGGCACTGAAGCTTTCTTT. Translating gives CASKRGTEAFF.

The chain recombines TRBV7-8 with TRBJ2-3; TRBD1 might be the D (5 bases). CDR3 size: 16 residues. V lost 1 base and J lost 1, with 12 bases in between. CDR1 is SGHVS and CDR2 is FQNEAQ in the germline V gene. The DNA of the CDR3 is TGTGCCAGCAGCTTAGAAGGGGCCCGGGGCACAGATACGCAGTATTTT. It is translated as CASSLEGARGTDTQYF.

This chain uses TRBV19 with TRBJ1-5; D remains ambiguous. The length of the CDR3 is 12 residues. Trimming pared 8 bases from V and 6 bases from J, leaving 11 bases between. In germline, CDR1 is LNHDA, CDR2 SQIVND (reference sequence). The CDR3 loop reads CASGEGSQPQHF. Written as DNA, the CDR3 is TGTGCCAGTGGGGAGGGTAGTCAGCCCCAGCATTTT.

The chain combines TRBV6-1 with TRBJ2-3; TRBD2 is a possible D gene (6 bases). Trimming pared 4 bases from V and 0 bases from J, leaving 17 bases between. CDR1 is MNHNS, CDR2 SASEGT, per germline. The length of the CDR3 is 17 residues. The CDR3 spells CASSVRARGSSTDTQYF. CDR3 nucleotide sequence: TGTGCCAGCAGTGTTAGGGCTCGGGGGTCGAGCACAGATACGCAGTATTTT.

The chain joins TRBV2 to TRBJ2-7; 11 bases line up with TRBD1. The germline V gene has CDR1 SNHLY and CDR2 FYNNEI. V gave up 6 bases and J gave up 2 bases; unmatched junction bases: 12. This CDR3 spans 17 amino acids. CDR3 residues: CASRSGGMGQGAYEQYF. The CDR3 region has the DNA TGTGCCAGCAGGTCCGGGGGCATGGGACAGGGGGCCTACGAGCAGTACTTC.

The chain joins TRBV6-1 to TRBJ2-5; TRBD2 is a possible D gene (7 bases). The germline V and J ends were trimmed by 4 bases and 6 bases, with 24 bases remaining between them. This CDR3 is built from 17 residues. The germline V gene has CDR1 MNHNS and CDR2 SASEGT. The DNA for the CDR3 is TGTGCCAGCAGTGTGGGGGGAGGGGGGCGCCTCGTCCAGACCCAGTACTTC. Translated, it gives CASSVGGGGRLVQTQYF.

The J gene is TRBJ1-6, the V gene TRBV2; D perhaps matches TRBD1 (5 bases). CDR1 and CDR2 from the germline V gene are SNHLY and FYNNEI. The CDR3 covers 11 residues. V was pared by 8 bases and J by 10 bases, with 9 bases between. The CDR3 DNA reads as TGTGCCAGCCGCGGGGGATCACCCCTCCACTTT. It yields the protein CASRGGSPLHF.

This chain links TRBV6-6 with TRBJ1-6; no reliable D call. The V gene's germline CDR1 is MNHNY and CDR2 SVGAGI (reference sequence). The CDR3 runs to 14 residues. The V and J ends lost 6 bases and 10 bases respectively, with 16 bases between them. The CDR3 is CASSQAPGNSPLHF. In nucleotides, the CDR3 is TGTGCCAGCAGCCAAGCCCCGGGGAACTCACCCCTCCACTTT.

The rearrangement links TRBV10-1 to TRBJ2-7; D perhaps matches TRBD1 (5 bases). Germline V gene data show CDR1 as WNHNN and CDR2 as SYGVQD (reference sequence). Trimming shortened V by 6 bases and J by 0 bases, and 18 bases separated the two germline ends. The CDR3 loop spans 16 amino acids. The CDR3 loop is CASSPDSSLYSYEQYF. The CDR3 nucleotides read TGCGCCAGCAGCCCCGACAGTTCCCTATACTCCTACGAGCAGTACTTC.